These T cell receptor beta chains were read from a single sample in a study of post-analysis software for immune sequencing data. Each CDR3 protein is one row after TCRdb ran MiXCR on the PCR reads. Of some 890,000 distinct CDR3 sequences listed, approximately 50% were seen once; the top ten hold approximately 4.2%. Sequencing used blood. These receptors were obtained from a girl between 5 and 17 years old with multiple sclerosis. Both conserved end residues are part of each CDR3. A D gene is named only where the DNA matches it firmly. Part of the rows lack a size; the others show once, few, many or a class for expanded clones.

CDR3 protein	CDR3 DNA	clone size	V gene	D gene	J gene
CSVLPLESFPDTQYF	TGCAGCGTCCTCCCCCTGGAGTCCTTCCCAGATACGCAGTATTTT	few	TRBV29-1	NA	TRBJ2-3
CASSLTIREMSTDTQYF	TGTGCCAGCAGCTTAACGATTCGGGAGATGAGCACAGATACGCAGTATTTT	NA	TRBV7-3	NA	TRBJ2-3
CASSVEGLAGASRETQYF	TGTGCCAGCAGCGTAGAGGGACTAGCGGGAGCATCGAGGGAGACCCAGTACTTC	NA	TRBV9	TRBD2	TRBJ2-5
CASSLATSGPTYEQYF	TGTGCCAGCAGCTTAGCGACTAGCGGACCTACTTACGAGCAGTACTTC	NA	TRBV7-8	TRBD2	TRBJ2-7
CASTNPGTGGYEQFF	TGTGCCAGCACTAACCCCGGGACAGGGGGTTATGAGCAGTTCTTC	few	TRBV6-5	TRBD1	TRBJ2-1
CSASVGWGLYGYTF	TGCAGCGCCTCTGTCGGCTGGGGGCTTTATGGCTACACCTTC	NA	TRBV29-1	NA	TRBJ1-2
CSARGVGEQYF	TGCAGTGCTAGGGGGGTCGGCGAGCAGTACTTC	NA	TRBV20-1	NA	TRBJ2-7
CASSPQRGVGGNTQYF	TGTGCCAGCAGCCCCCAGCGGGGGGTGGGAGGAAATACGCAGTATTTT	NA	TRBV11-2	TRBD2	TRBJ2-3
CASSADIRENYGYTF	TGTGCCAGCAGTGCCGACATCCGCGAGAACTATGGCTACACCTTC	NA	TRBV25-1	NA	TRBJ1-2
CASSLPISGRSYTF	TGTGCCAGCAGCTTACCGATCTCTGGACGCAGCTACACCTTC	NA	TRBV7-2	NA	TRBJ1-2
CASSLTGGGYEYGYTF	TGTGCCAGCAGCTTAACAGGTGGCGGTTACGAATATGGCTACACCTTC	few	TRBV7-3	NA	TRBJ1-2
CASSYSSGWPGTQYF	TGTGCCAGCAGTTACTCGAGTGGTTGGCCTGGTACGCAGTATTTT	few	TRBV6-5	NA	TRBJ2-3
CASSLRTSATYEQYF	TGCGCCAGCAGCTTACGGACTAGCGCTACCTACGAGCAGTACTTC	NA	TRBV5-1	TRBD2	TRBJ2-7
CASSIATVKYYGYTF	TGTGCCAGCAGCATAGCGACAGTAAAATACTATGGCTACACCTTC	once	TRBV7-8	NA	TRBJ1-2
CASSLARGQAITDTQYF	TGTGCCAGCAGCTTAGCCCGGGGACAGGCGATCACAGATACGCAGTATTTT	NA	TRBV7-9	TRBD1	TRBJ2-3
CSAFESSGAYEQYF	TGCAGTGCTTTTGAATCTTCGGGAGCCTACGAGCAGTACTTC	once	TRBV20-1	NA	TRBJ2-7
CAINTGAHNEQFF	TGTGCCATCAACACCGGGGCGCACAATGAGCAGTTCTTC	few	TRBV10-3	NA	TRBJ2-1
CSARGSGEDEQFF	TGCAGTGCTAGAGGCTCGGGGGAGGATGAGCAGTTCTTC	few	TRBV20-1	NA	TRBJ2-1
CASRDNMNTEAFF	TGTGCCAGCAGGGACAATATGAACACTGAAGCTTTCTTT	NA	TRBV3-1	NA	TRBJ1-1
CAISRTPQETQYF	TGTGCCATCAGCAGGACACCCCAAGAGACCCAGTACTTC	few	TRBV10-3	NA	TRBJ2-5
CASRTRSGRLYEQYF	TGTGCCAGCAGGACCCGCAGTGGGCGTCTCTACGAGCAGTACTTC	few	TRBV6-5	NA	TRBJ2-7
CASRSRGRETQYF	TGTGCCAGCAGATCCAGGGGGCGAGAGACCCAGTACTTC	few	TRBV6-5	TRBD1	TRBJ2-5
CASSPFGAQETQYF	TGTGCCAGCAGCCCCTTTGGGGCACAAGAGACCCAGTACTTC	NA	TRBV6-5	NA	TRBJ2-5
CSANPKGVQPQHF	TGCAGTGCTAACCCCAAGGGGGTTCAGCCCCAGCATTTT	few	TRBV20-1	NA	TRBJ1-5
CASSESRGPYTEAFF	TGTGCCAGCAGTGAATCCAGGGGACCCTACACTGAAGCTTTCTTT	NA	TRBV6-5	NA	TRBJ1-1
CASSQRGYNEQFF	TGTGCCAGCAGCCAACGGGGTTACAATGAGCAGTTCTTC	once	TRBV3-1	NA	TRBJ2-1
CASSPRQPSSMNTEAFF	TGTGCCAGCAGTCCCCGACAGCCATCCTCGATGAACACTGAAGCTTTCTTT	NA	TRBV12-3/TRBV12-4	NA	TRBJ1-1
CASSSTHRDEQFF	TGTGCCAGCAGCTCCACCCATCGAGATGAGCAGTTCTTC	NA	TRBV11-3	NA	TRBJ2-1
CSARAPGGYGYTF	TGCAGTGCTAGAGCCCCAGGGGGCTATGGCTACACCTTC	NA	TRBV20-1	TRBD1	TRBJ1-2
CSATGLAQETQYF	TGCAGTGCTACCGGACTAGCTCAAGAGACCCAGTACTTC	NA	TRBV20-1	TRBD2	TRBJ2-5
CASSRLAGAAYEQYF	TGTGCCAGCAGCCGACTAGCGGGAGCTGCCTACGAGCAGTACTTC	few	TRBV6-6	TRBD2	TRBJ2-7
CSGAGWGTDTQYF	TGCAGCGGAGCGGGATGGGGCACAGATACGCAGTATTTT	NA	TRBV29-1	TRBD2	TRBJ2-3
CASSKQPGLGETQYF	TGTGCCAGCAGCAAACAACCGGGACTTGGCGAGACCCAGTACTTC	NA	TRBV7-3	NA	TRBJ2-5
CASSGDNTGELFF	TGCGCCAGCAGTGGCGATAACACCGGGGAGCTGTTTTTT	NA	TRBV5-1	NA	TRBJ2-2
CSARLAGGPGNEQFF	TGCAGTGCCAGACTAGCGGGAGGGCCGGGCAATGAGCAGTTCTTC	many	TRBV20-1	TRBD2	TRBJ2-1
CAIQVPGETQYF	TGTGCCATCCAGGTGCCGGGAGAGACCCAGTACTTC	NA	TRBV10-3	NA	TRBJ2-5
CSVESRETSEQYF	TGCAGCGTTGAGTCCAGGGAAACTTCCGAGCAGTACTTC	few	TRBV29-1	NA	TRBJ2-7
CSAMDLQGRYEQYF	TGCAGTGCTATGGACCTACAGGGCCGCTACGAGCAGTACTTC	NA	TRBV20-1	NA	TRBJ2-7
CSAWTSGGPRDEQFF	TGCAGTGCTTGGACTAGCGGGGGGCCGCGGGATGAGCAGTTCTTC	once	TRBV20-1	TRBD2	TRBJ2-1
CASSRRGQGGYEQYF	TGTGCCAGCAGCCGCCGGGGACAGGGTGGCTACGAGCAGTACTTC	NA	TRBV9	TRBD1	TRBJ2-7
CASSSTGPKKLVDQPQHF	TGTGCCAGCAGCTCGACAGGGCCCAAGAAACTTGTCGATCAGCCCCAGCATTTT	NA	TRBV7-8	TRBD1	TRBJ1-5
CASSEALDSTETQYF	TGTGCCAGCAGTGAAGCGTTGGACTCCACCGAGACCCAGTACTTC	NA	TRBV2	NA	TRBJ2-5
CASTLTGGHEQYF	TGTGCCAGCACTTTGACAGGGGGCCACGAGCAGTACTTC	NA	TRBV11-2	TRBD1	TRBJ2-7
CASSYRGAKNTEAFF	TGTGCCAGCAGTTACAGGGGAGCTAAGAACACTGAAGCTTTCTTT	NA	TRBV6-5	NA	TRBJ1-1
CASSSDGGDEQFF	TGTGCCAGCAGCTCCGACGGGGGTGACGAGCAGTTCTTC	NA	TRBV7-8	NA	TRBJ2-1
CASSYERGSSASSYNEQFF	TGTGCCAGCAGCTACGAGCGGGGGAGCTCCGCCAGCTCCTACAATGAGCAGTTCTTC	NA	TRBV7-2	TRBD2	TRBJ2-1
CASSLPDTAQYF	TGTGCCAGCAGTTTACCAGACACCGCGCAGTATTTT	once	TRBV28	NA	TRBJ2-3
CASSLLVGPEQFF	TGTGCCAGCAGCTTATTGGTGGGGCCGGAGCAGTTCTTC	NA	TRBV7-3	NA	TRBJ2-1
CASSSLFAGNTIYF	TGTGCCAGCAGCTCCCTTTTTGCTGGAAACACCATATATTTT	NA	TRBV11-2	NA	TRBJ1-3
CASSNGPRGNQPQHF	TGTGCCAGCAGTAACGGCCCCAGGGGCAATCAGCCCCAGCATTTT	NA	TRBV6-5	NA	TRBJ1-5